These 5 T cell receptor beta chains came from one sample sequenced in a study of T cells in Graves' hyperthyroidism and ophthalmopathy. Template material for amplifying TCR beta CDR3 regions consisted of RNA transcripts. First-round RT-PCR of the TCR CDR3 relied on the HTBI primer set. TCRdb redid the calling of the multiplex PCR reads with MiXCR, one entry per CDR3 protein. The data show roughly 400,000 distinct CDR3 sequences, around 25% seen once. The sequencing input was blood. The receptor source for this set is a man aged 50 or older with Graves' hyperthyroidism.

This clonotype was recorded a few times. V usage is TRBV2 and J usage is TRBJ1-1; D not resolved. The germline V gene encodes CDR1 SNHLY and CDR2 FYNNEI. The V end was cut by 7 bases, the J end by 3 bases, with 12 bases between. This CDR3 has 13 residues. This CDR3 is CASNEREHTEAFF. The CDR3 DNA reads TGTGCCAGCAATGAGCGGGAGCACACTGAAGCTTTCTTT.

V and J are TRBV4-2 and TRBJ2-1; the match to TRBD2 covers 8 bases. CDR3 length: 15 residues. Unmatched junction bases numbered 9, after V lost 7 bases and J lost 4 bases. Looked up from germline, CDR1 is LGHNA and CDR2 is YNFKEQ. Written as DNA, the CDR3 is TGTGCCAGCACAGCTGGGCTAGCGGGTTACAATGAGCAGTTCTTC. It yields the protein CASTAGLAGYNEQFF.

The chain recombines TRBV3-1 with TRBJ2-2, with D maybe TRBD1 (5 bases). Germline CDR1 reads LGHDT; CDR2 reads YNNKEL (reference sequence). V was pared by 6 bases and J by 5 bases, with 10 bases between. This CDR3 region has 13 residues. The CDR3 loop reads CASRRTGTGELFF. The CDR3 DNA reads TGTGCCAGCAGACGAACAGGTACCGGGGAGCTGTTTTTT.

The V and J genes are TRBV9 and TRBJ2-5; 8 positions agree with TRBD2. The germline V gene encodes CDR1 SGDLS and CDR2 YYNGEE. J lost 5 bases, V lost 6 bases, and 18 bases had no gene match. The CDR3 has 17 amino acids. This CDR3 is CASTRSNGGLGLETQYF. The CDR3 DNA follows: TGTGCCAGCACGAGGTCTAACGGGGGACTAGGGCTGGAGACCCAGTACTTC.

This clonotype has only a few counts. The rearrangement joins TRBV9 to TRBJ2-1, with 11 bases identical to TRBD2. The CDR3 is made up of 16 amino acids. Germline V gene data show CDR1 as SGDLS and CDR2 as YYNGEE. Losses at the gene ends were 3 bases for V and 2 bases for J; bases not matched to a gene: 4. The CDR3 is CASSGGTSGTYNEQFF. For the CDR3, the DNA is TGTGCCAGCAGCGGGGGGACTAGCGGTACCTACAATGAGCAGTTCTTC.